This passage covers 17 T cell receptor beta chains from one sample sequenced in a study of identifying expanded T cells in peripheral blood. The method was immunoSEQ multiplex PCR; TCRdb's version includes in-frame clones alone and lacks a portion of them. The repertoire includes 120,000 or so clones, 75% to 90% of them detected once, and 2.5% to 3.5% sits in the top ten. The sequencing input was blood. The receptors stem from a person aged 18 to 69 in good health.

The chain links TRBV27 to TRBJ1-5; no firm D call. The CDR3 sequence is 14 residues long. CDR1 and CDR2 from the germline V gene are MNHEY and SMNVEV (reference sequence). V gave up 6 bases and J gave up 7 bases, with 16 bases separating them. The CDR3 DNA sequence: TGTGCCAGCAGCCATGGCAGTTCGGGCCAGCCCCAGCATTTT. Protein sequence: CASSHGSSGQPQHF.

Only one count was recorded for this clone. The genes are TRBV7-2 and TRBJ1-2; no clear D gene. The CDR3 covers 13 residues. Trimming cost V 4 bases and J 7 bases, with 13 bases left between them. CDR1 and CDR2 from the germline V gene are SGHTA and FQGNSA. The CDR3 is CASSSSNVGGYTF. CDR3 in DNA: TGTGCCAGCAGCTCGTCGAATGTGGGTGGCTACACCTTC.

The DNA of the CDR3 is TGTGCCAGCAGTTGGGGCCAGGGTAACTATGGCTACACCTTC. It specifies CASSWGQGNYGYTF. V is TRBV7-9 and J is TRBJ1-2; D is perhaps TRBD1 (5 bases). Between the trimmed V and J ends, which lost 6 bases and 1 base, there was a span of 12 bases. Germline-derived CDR1 and CDR2 are SEHNR and FQNEAQ (reference sequence). The length of the CDR3 is 14 residues.

This chain joins TRBV4-2 and TRBJ2-2; 8 nucleotides line up with TRBD1. Germline CDR1 and CDR2: LGHNA and YNFKEQ. V dropped 3 bases and J dropped 3; count of bases not matched to a gene: 3. CDR3 length equals 15 residues. For the CDR3, the DNA is TGTGCCAGCAGCCAGAAGACAGGGGACACCGGGGAGCTGTTTTTT. Encoded protein: CASSQKTGDTGELFF.

V is TRBV19 and J is TRBJ1-2; unclear D gene. Germline CDR1 and CDR2: LNHDA and SQIVND (reference sequence). The CDR3 runs to 12 residues. The V and J ends lost 3 bases and 4 bases respectively, with 6 bases between them. The CDR3 reads CASSIVSYGYTF. In DNA form, the CDR3 reads TGTGCCAGTAGTATCGTGAGCTATGGCTACACCTTC.

This clone came up once. The J gene is TRBJ1-1, the V gene TRBV5-5; D is uncertain. Trimming shortened V by 2 bases and J by 1 base, and 9 bases separated the two germline ends. From germline, CDR1 is SGHKS and CDR2 YYEKEE (reference sequence). The CDR3 has 14 amino acids. The CDR3 region is CASSLVSPNTEAFF. The CDR3 DNA is TGTGCCAGCAGCTTAGTATCTCCGAACACTGAAGCTTTCTTT.

V is TRBV7-9 and J is TRBJ2-7; no clear D gene. The V end lost 0 bases, the J end lost 4 bases, and 13 bases lay between the germline ends. The CDR3 is 15 amino acids. The germline CDR1 and CDR2 sequences are SEHNR and FQNEAQ (reference sequence). This CDR3 is CASSLAEQYTYEQYF. Here the CDR3 DNA reads TGTGCCAGCAGCTTAGCGGAGCAGTACACTTACGAGCAGTACTTC. The complete variable domain, with remaining parts taken from reference TRBV7-9 and TRBJ2-7, reads DTGVSQNPRHKITKRGQNVTFRCDPISEHNRLYWYRQTLGQGPEFLTYFQNEAQLEKSRLLSDRFSAERPKGSFSTLEIQRTEQGDSAMYLCASSLAEQYTYEQYFGPGTRLTVT.

The chain carries TRBV19 and TRBJ1-2, with D possibly being TRBD1 (6 bases). CDR1 and CDR2 (germline): LNHDA, SQIVND (reference sequence). This CDR3 comprises 19 residues. V lost 4 bases and J 1 base, leaving 25 bases between the germline ends. The chain's CDR3 is CASSTRRGTPAGINYGYTF. CDR3 bases: TGTGCCAGTAGTACAAGACGGGGGACACCCGCGGGCATTAACTATGGCTACACCTTC. The full variable domain, its missing parts supplied by reference TRBV19 and TRBJ1-2, is DGGITQSPKYLFRKEGQNVTLSCEQNLNHDAMYWYRQDPGQGLRLIYYSQIVNDFQKGDIAEGYSVSREKKESFPLTVTSAQKNPTAFYLCASSTRRGTPAGINYGYTFGSGTRLTVV.

The gene calls are TRBV27 and TRBJ1-1; D remains unclear. This CDR3 region has 15 residues. The germline CDR1 and CDR2 sequences are MNHEY and SMNVEV (reference sequence). The V and J ends lost 3 bases and 1 base respectively, with 12 bases between them. The CDR3 spells CASSFGRTTNTEAFF. CDR3 DNA: TGTGCCAGCAGTTTTGGGAGGACCACGAACACTGAAGCTTTCTTT.

The chain carries TRBV4-3 and TRBJ1-1; a weak D match, TRBD1 (6 bases). Trimming stripped 0 bases from V and 4 bases from J, with 15 bases between. This CDR3 is 16 amino acids long. Germline CDR1 is LGHNA and CDR2 is YSLEER. The CDR3 DNA sequence: TGCGCCAGCAGCCAAGATTTGAGGGCGGGGGCCACTGAAGCTTTCTTT. It translates to CASSQDLRAGATEAFF.

This clone was seen at least ten times. V is TRBV7-2 and J is TRBJ2-7, with D unresolved. CDR3 length equals 14 residues. The V gene lost 5 bases and the J gene lost 1 base, with 12 bases spanning the gap. Germline lookup yields CDR1 SGHTA and CDR2 FQGNSA. CDR3 loop: CASSPTLESYEQYF. The CDR3, as DNA: TGTGCCAGCAGCCCAACCCTGGAGTCCTACGAGCAGTACTTC.

The chain links TRBV6-1 to TRBJ1-4; 10 nucleotides align to TRBD1. The J segment lost 7 bases and the V segment lost 5 bases, leaving 7 bases of the junction unmatched. The CDR3 extends over 15 amino acids. Germline-derived CDR1 and CDR2 are MNHNS and SASEGT. The CDR3 DNA sequence: TGTGCCAGCAGTCGACAGGGGGCAGGTGGTGAAAAACTGTTTTTT. Amino acid sequence: CASSRQGAGGEKLFF.

The genes are TRBV11-2 and TRBJ2-1; 8 bases fit TRBD1. CDR1 and CDR2 from the germline V gene are SGHAT and FQNNGV. The CDR3 runs 15 residues. The V and J ends lost 5 bases and 6 bases, in that order; junction bases with no gene match: 9. DNA for the CDR3: TGTGCCAGCAGCACTCAGGGGGCCGGGGCCAATGAGCAGTTCTTC. Amino acids: CASSTQGAGANEQFF.

The chain employs TRBV25-1 and TRBJ1-1; D ambiguous. CDR1 and CDR2 (germline): MGHDK, SYGVNS. V lost 2 bases to trimming and J lost 5 bases, with 6 bases between them. The CDR3 totals 12 residues. The CDR3 nucleotides are TGTGCCAGCAGTGAAGGTTGGACTGAAGCTTTCTTT. It codes for CASSEGWTEAFF.

The chain has TRBV5-1 and TRBJ1-1; the match to TRBD1 covers 9 bases. Germline V gives CDR1 SGHRS, CDR2 YFSETQ. This CDR3 spans 16 amino acids. Trimming removed 4 bases from V and 1 base from J; junction bases left unmatched: 8. The CDR3 DNA reads TGCGCCAGCAGCCTACAGGGGGCACAGGCGAACACTGAAGCTTTCTTT. It is translated as CASSLQGAQANTEAFF.

This clone was recorded only once. The chain is built from TRBV2 and TRBJ1-6; D ambiguous. This CDR3 has 13 residues. CDR1 SNHLY and CDR2 FYNNEI come from the germline V gene. The germline V and J ends were trimmed by 3 bases and 8 bases, with 8 bases remaining between them. CDR3 loop: CASSEEGYSPLHF. The CDR3, as DNA: TGTGCCAGCAGTGAGGAGGGTTATTCACCCCTCCACTTT.

This rearrangement joins TRBV6-5 to TRBJ2-2; 9 positions match TRBD2. The length of the CDR3 is 13 residues. After removal of 5 bases from V and 6 bases from J, the junction contained 1 base not matched to a gene. Germline V lookup: CDR1 MNHEY, CDR2 SVGAGI. This chain's CDR3 is CASSGTSPGELFF. In nucleotides, the CDR3 is TGTGCCAGCAGTGGGACTAGCCCCGGGGAGCTGTTTTTT.